This paragraph reports one T cell receptor (beta chain). It has no known antigen specificity. Base-call qualities are not available, and no considerably larger clone is one nucleotide away. TCRbeta CDR3 regions were amplified from genomic DNA by means of the immunoSEQ Assay, a bias-controlled multiplex PCR. For the original study's pipeline: The number of nucleated cells in each sample was estimated by amplification of reference gene primers within the assay. To quantify the absolute abundance of each unique TCRbeta CDR3 rearrangement, sequence reads were collapsed and filtered. For each sample, productive Simpson clonality was calculated by taking the square root of Simpson's diversity index across productive rearrangements. TCRdb mirrors the immuneACCESS table, restricted to in-frame sequences. Some clones are absent from its copies; in checked studies, under half trace to an unresolved V gene, and the reason for the others is unknown. The V and J calls and clone size come from that table; D and trimming were worked out from the DNA. Present in this sample are more than 120,000 clones, around 88% of which were seen just once. Clones ranked in the top ten supply 25% to 30% of the sample.

This sample was included in a study of blood T cell repertoires in COVID-19 (TCRdb year 2020). In terms of the full investigation: Samples covering the acute and convalescent phases of COVID-19 were provided by collaborators in the United States, Italy and Spain. The repertoires were released in a freely available public database intended as a resource for research on the immune response to SARS-CoV-2. Where available, HLA class I and class II types were taken from metadata supplied by the sample provider and were not determined by assay-based typing. Sample metadata almost always included a de-identified subject ID, COVID-19 status, age in years and sex. The dataset comprised deeply sampled blood TCRbeta repertoires from subjects exposed to, actively infected with, or recovered from COVID-19. The prospective study material was composed of cDNA or gDNA derived from T cells, B-cell-depleted T cells, or PBMCs. The samples were drawn from the first 160 participants of the ongoing ImmuneRACE study and from 950 to 1,500 subjects provided by 6 global collaborators.

Collaborating institutions collected whole blood in K2EDTA tubes following their own protocols. For TCRbeta analysis, collaborator samples were shipped as frozen whole blood, as isolated PBMCs, or as DNA extracted from either sample type. Summary of the overall study and its limitations: The amount of clinical and demographic metadata varied by source and participant and was provided uncurated.

V is trimmed back by 6 bases and J by 3 bases, and the junction contains 9 bases that no gene match accounts for. The CDR3 runs 15 amino acids, cysteine and phenylalanine included. The entry retains the CDR3 DNA only, 45 bases that are in frame from base 1. Based on the germline V gene, the CDR1 and CDR2 sequences are MNHEY and SVGEGT. The material sequenced was peripheral blood. The sequence joins TRBV6-2 or TRBV6-3 to TRBJ2-7; TRBD1 agrees with 9 junctional bases. This clonotype was sampled from a human donor in a cohort sampled during active COVID-19. The bases are TGTGCCAGCAGCCCCTGGACAGGGGTATTCTACGAGCAGTACTTC. Its protein reads: CASSPWTGVFYEQYF.